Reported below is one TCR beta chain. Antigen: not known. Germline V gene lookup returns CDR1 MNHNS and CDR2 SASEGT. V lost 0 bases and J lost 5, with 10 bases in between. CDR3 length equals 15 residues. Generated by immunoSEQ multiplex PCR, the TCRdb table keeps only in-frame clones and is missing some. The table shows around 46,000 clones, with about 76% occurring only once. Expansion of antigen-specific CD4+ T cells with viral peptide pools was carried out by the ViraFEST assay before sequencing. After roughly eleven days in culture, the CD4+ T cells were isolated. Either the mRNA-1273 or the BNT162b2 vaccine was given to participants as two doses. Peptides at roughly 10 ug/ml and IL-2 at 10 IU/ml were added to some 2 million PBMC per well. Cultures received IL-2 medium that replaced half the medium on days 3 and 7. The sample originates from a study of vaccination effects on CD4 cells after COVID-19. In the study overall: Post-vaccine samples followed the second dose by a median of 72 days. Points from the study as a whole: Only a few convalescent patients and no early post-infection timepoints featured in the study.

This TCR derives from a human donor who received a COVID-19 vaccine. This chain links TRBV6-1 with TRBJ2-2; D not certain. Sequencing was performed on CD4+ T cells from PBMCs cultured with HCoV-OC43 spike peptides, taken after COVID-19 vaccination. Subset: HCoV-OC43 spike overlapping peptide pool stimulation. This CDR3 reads CASSEAGIITGELFF. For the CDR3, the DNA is TGTGCCAGCAGTGAAGCGGGGATAATAACCGGGGAGCTGTTTTTT.